The 22 T cell receptor beta chains below all came from one sample that was sequenced in a study of T cell changes during pregnancy in multiple sclerosis. Profiling relied on immunoSEQ multiplex PCR, and the TCRdb table lists in-frame clones only, not all of them. Among approximately 110,000 clones listed, more than 85% were seen once. The sequences come from peripheral blood, collected in the third trimester of pregnancy. The origin of the receptors is a female donor with multiple sclerosis, enrolled in a pregnancy study.

V is TRBV19 and J is TRBJ2-1; 8 nucleotides align to TRBD1. In germline, CDR1 is LNHDA, CDR2 SQIVND (reference sequence). After removal of 9 bases from V and 2 bases from J, the junction contained 3 bases not matched to a gene. The CDR3 contains 13 residues. CDR3 amino acids: CASGTGPYNEQFF. CDR3 nucleotides: TGTGCCAGCGGGACAGGCCCCTACAATGAGCAGTTCTTC. The variable domain in full, completed from reference TRBV19 and TRBJ2-1, reads DGGITQSPKYLFRKEGQNVTLSCEQNLNHDAMYWYRQDPGQGLRLIYYSQIVNDFQKGDIAEGYSVSREKKESFPLTVTSAQKNPTAFYLCASGTGPYNEQFFGPGTRLTVL.

This chain uses TRBV13 with TRBJ1-4, with 7 bases identical to TRBD1. There are 16 residues in the CDR3. CDR1 is PRHDT and CDR2 is FYEKMQ in the germline V gene (reference sequence). J was trimmed by 8 bases and V by 0 bases; bases with no gene match: 9. The CDR3 loop is CASSLGQGTAEEKLFF. The CDR3 region has the DNA TGTGCCAGCAGCTTAGGCCAGGGGACAGCGGAAGAAAAACTGTTTTTT.

This clone was detected a few times. The V gene is TRBV20-1, the J gene TRBJ1-1, with D unresolved. The CDR3 has 11 amino acids. The V end lost 8 bases, the J end lost 1 base, and 8 bases lay between the germline ends. Germline CDR1 DFQATT, CDR2 SNEGSKA (reference sequence). CDR3 residues: CSPTQNTEAFF. The CDR3 DNA reads TGCAGTCCCACACAGAACACTGAAGCTTTCTTT.

This clone came up once. This chain uses TRBV5-4 with TRBJ1-5, with 8 nucleotides matching TRBD1. V was pared by 1 base and J by 7 bases, with 7 bases of the junction left unmatched. This CDR3 is 15 amino acids long. Per germline, CDR1 SGHNT and CDR2 YYREEE (reference sequence). The CDR3 DNA follows: TGTGCCAGCAGCTTGCGACCGGGACAGGCGCAGCCCCAGCATTTT. Protein sequence: CASSLRPGQAQPQHF.

The chain is built from TRBV5-4 and TRBJ2-3, with a tentative D call TRBD2 (6 bases). V lost 0 bases, J lost 3 bases, and 17 bases lay in between. The CDR3 loop spans 17 amino acids. CDR1 and CDR2 from the germline V gene are SGHNT and YYREEE (reference sequence). The CDR3 region is CASSLEPSREMTDTQYF. CDR3 DNA: TGTGCCAGCAGCTTGGAGCCTTCGCGGGAAATGACAGATACGCAGTATTTT.

The rearrangement links TRBV5-6 to TRBJ1-2; D gene unclear. V lost 1 base and J 1 base, leaving 11 bases between the germline ends. This CDR3 spans 15 amino acids. Germline-derived CDR1 and CDR2 are SGHDT and YYEEEE. CDR3 protein: CASSLFTGINYGYTF. As DNA, the CDR3 is TGTGCCAGCAGCTTGTTTACGGGGATTAACTATGGCTACACCTTC. The variable domain in full, completed from reference TRBV5-6 and TRBJ1-2, reads DAGVTQSPTHLIKTRGQQVTLRCSPKSGHDTVSWYQQALGQGPQFIFQYYEEEERQRGNFPDRFSGHQFPNYSSELNVNALLLGDSALYLCASSLFTGINYGYTFGSGTRLTVV.

The V gene is TRBV5-4, the J gene TRBJ2-2; D might be TRBD1 (5 bases). In germline, CDR1 is SGHNT, CDR2 YYREEE (reference sequence). This CDR3 is built from 16 residues. The germline V and J ends were trimmed by 0 bases and 7 bases, with 16 bases remaining between them. The CDR3 loop is CASSLAGAGWNGELFF. The CDR3 DNA reads TGTGCCAGCAGCTTGGCTGGCGCAGGGTGGAACGGGGAGCTGTTTTTT.

The J gene is TRBJ2-5, the V gene TRBV6-5; tentatively, D is TRBD2 (6 bases). The CDR3 covers 13 residues. The germline V gene encodes CDR1 MNHEY and CDR2 SVGAGI. The V end lost 6 bases, the J end lost 4 bases, and 12 bases lay between the germline ends. DNA of the CDR3: TGTGCCAGCAGCTCCGGGGGAGGAGAGACCCAGTACTTC. Its translation is CASSSGGGETQYF.

The chain uses TRBV11-3 and TRBJ2-1, with TRBD2 identical over 9 bases. This CDR3 is built from 16 residues. V trimming: 0 bases; J trimming: 3 bases; junction bases outside the gene matches: 3. Looked up from germline, CDR1 is SGHNT and CDR2 is YENEEA. The CDR3 DNA reads TGTGCCAGCAGCTTAGAGGCGGGGGGGAGCTACAATGAGCAGTTCTTC. Translation gives CASSLEAGGSYNEQFF.

This chain links TRBV13 with TRBJ1-1; 7 bases are shared with TRBD1. Germline V gene lookup returns CDR1 PRHDT and CDR2 FYEKMQ (reference sequence). After removal of 0 bases from V and 12 bases from J, the junction contained 13 bases not matched to a gene. CDR3 length: 15 amino acids. CDR3 sequence (DNA): TGTGCCAGCAGCTTAGGGCCCCTAGTAGGGGGCGTTACTTTCTTT. As protein: CASSLGPLVGGVTFF.

The genes are TRBV9 and TRBJ2-1, with TRBD2 matching over 10 bases. The CDR3 length is 16 residues. Germline V gene sequence: CDR1 SGDLS, CDR2 YYNGEE. Germline trimming cut 4 bases from V and 3 bases from J; bases unmatched to any gene: 7. The CDR3, as DNA: TGTGCCAGCAGCCCCCTAGCGGGGGTCCTCTACAATGAGCAGTTCTTC. This encodes CASSPLAGVLYNEQFF.

The V and J genes are TRBV6-5 and TRBJ2-1; 7 nucleotides align to TRBD2. From germline, CDR1 is MNHEY and CDR2 SVGAGI. There are 14 residues in the CDR3. With V trimmed by 6 bases and J by 3 bases, 5 bases remained unmatched. CDR3 protein: CASSPAGRYNEQFF. The CDR3 DNA reads TGTGCCAGCAGCCCAGCGGGACGCTACAATGAGCAGTTCTTC.

The V call is TRBV18, the J call TRBJ2-1; 14 bases map to TRBD2. V was clipped by 1 base and J by 6 bases; unmatched bases: 5. This CDR3 spans 17 amino acids. Germline V CDR1 and CDR2: KGHSH, LQKENI. CDR3 loop: CASSPLRLAGGPNEQFF. The CDR3 DNA follows: TGTGCCAGCTCACCACTAAGACTAGCGGGGGGGCCCAATGAGCAGTTCTTC.

J is TRBJ2-5 and V is TRBV15; TRBD2 is a possible D gene (6 bases). The V and J ends lost 1 base and 5 bases respectively, with 11 bases between them. Germline V CDR1 and CDR2: LNHNV, YYDKDF (reference sequence). This CDR3 has 14 amino acids. The CDR3 DNA is TGTGCCACCAGCAGAGGACGGGGGAGGGAGACCCAGTACTTC. Protein: CATSRGRGRETQYF.

The V and J genes are TRBV9 and TRBJ1-2; tentatively, D is TRBD1 (6 bases). The CDR3 is 13 amino acids. The ends were cut back, 0 bases at V and 4 bases at J, with 7 bases in the middle. Germline V gene lookup returns CDR1 SGDLS and CDR2 YYNGEE. CDR3 amino acids: CASSVDRAYGYTF. The CDR3 DNA follows: TGTGCCAGCAGCGTAGACAGGGCCTATGGCTACACCTTC.

This clone appeared a single time. The chain joins TRBV6-5 to TRBJ2-2, with a possible D match to TRBD2 (6 bases). Per the germline V gene, CDR1 is MNHEY and CDR2 is SVGAGI. This CDR3 region has 15 residues. V was cut by 2 bases and J by 4 bases, with 11 bases left in between. The CDR3 nucleotides read TGTGCCAGCAGTTACGGGGGGTTTCTCACCGGGGAGCTGTTTTTT. Translation gives CASSYGGFLTGELFF.

The CDR3 reads CASIPGGGNQPQHF. CDR3 nucleotide sequence: TGTGCCAGCATCCCCGGGGGAGGCAATCAGCCCCAGCATTTT. The V gene is TRBV28, the J gene TRBJ1-5, with D tentatively TRBD1 (5 bases). The CDR3 has 14 residues. Germline V gene sequence: CDR1 MDHEN, CDR2 SYDVKM. Trimming shortened V by 7 bases and J by 2 bases, and 12 bases separated the two germline ends.

This CDR3 reads CAISERGSNQPQHF. CDR3 DNA: TGTGCCATCAGTGAGAGAGGGAGCAATCAGCCCCAGCATTTT. V is TRBV10-3 and J is TRBJ1-5; no definite D call. Germline CDR1 reads ENHRY; CDR2 reads SYGVKD. This CDR3 has 14 residues. V was shortened by 2 bases and J by 1 base, with 6 bases between the two germline ends.

The chain joins TRBV7-6 to TRBJ2-2, with TRBD2 identical over 9 bases. Germline trimming cut 4 bases from V and 5 bases from J; bases unmatched to any gene: 8. The length of the CDR3 is 16 residues. Germline-derived CDR1 and CDR2 are SGHVS and FNYEAQ. CDR3 sequence: CASSSILAGGTGELFF. The CDR3 nucleotides read TGTGCCAGCAGCTCAATACTAGCGGGCGGTACCGGGGAGCTGTTTTTT.

This clone was recorded only once. J is TRBJ2-3 and V is TRBV29-1; 10 bases fit TRBD2. J gave up 0 bases and V 5 bases, and 5 bases lay outside the gene matches. The CDR3 sequence is 15 residues long. Germline lookup yields CDR1 SQVTM and CDR2 ANQGSEA. The CDR3 bases are TGCAGCGTTATACTAGCGGGGACTAGCACAGATACGCAGTATTTT. This encodes CSVILAGTSTDTQYF.

This chain's CDR3 is CASSLFRTSGGANTGELFF. CDR3 DNA sequence: TGTGCCAGCAGCTTATTTCGTACTAGCGGGGGGGCGAACACCGGGGAGCTGTTTTTT. The chain carries TRBV13 and TRBJ2-2, with 13 positions matching TRBD2. In germline, CDR1 is PRHDT, CDR2 FYEKMQ (reference sequence). Trimming cost V 2 bases and J 0 bases; bases outside gene matches: 6. The CDR3 loop spans 19 amino acids.

V usage is TRBV7-2 and J usage is TRBJ2-7; D may be TRBD1 (6 bases). With 6 bases removed from V and 2 bases from J, the gap between germline ends came to 14 bases. The CDR3 is made up of 14 amino acids. CDR1 and CDR2 from the germline V gene are SGHTA and FQGNSA. CDR3 nucleotides: TGTGCCAGCAGGTCTGGAACAGGGACCTACGAGCAGTACTTC. It yields the protein CASRSGTGTYEQYF.